This T cell receptor (beta chain) was identified during a study of a mutant IDH1 vaccine in newly diagnosed glioma. Study at large: The patients received vaccinations eight times, in weeks 1, 3, 5, 7, 11, 15, 19 and 23. Treated patients had a mean age of approximately 40 years and an approximately 62% male, roughly 40% female split. Receipt of radiotherapy, temozolomide, or both preceded the study, and most received both.

A word on this clone: The antigen remains unidentified.

Data came from immunoSEQ multiplex PCR; TCRdb stores just in-frame clones and leaves some out. The sample shows tens of thousands of clones, approximately 80% of them seen only once. Deletions cut 4 bases from V and 5 bases from J, with 12 bases between. The CDR3 has 14 amino acids. Germline CDR1 reads MDHEN; CDR2 reads SYDVKM. As for time point: week 11, during vaccination. Every single dose of the vaccine, 300 ug of mutant IDH1 20-mer peptide, came with topical imiquimod. The study enrolled donors with new WHO grade 3 or 4 IDH1-mutant, ATRX-lost astrocytomas. The material sequenced was PBMCs, taken from a glioma patient whose treatment included an IDH1 peptide vaccine. The sequence came from a man aged 25 to 40 with glioma. The chain links TRBV28 to TRBJ1-5; D unresolved. In DNA, the CDR3 is TGTGCCAGCAGTTCATGGGGTTGGGATCAGCCCCAGCATTTT. This gives the protein CASSSWGWDQPQHF.